This TCR beta chain was found in a study of OX40 agonist ivuxolimab in advanced cancers. Whole-study findings and limits: The study did not work out the antigen specificity of the expanded peripheral T cells.

The method was immunoSEQ multiplex PCR; TCRdb's version includes in-frame clones alone and lacks a portion of them. The sample shows roughly 61,000 clones, 92% of them seen only once. The CDR3 sequence is 13 residues long. V was clipped by 6 bases and J by 2 bases, with 8 bases between them. Germline values: CDR1 LGHNA, CDR2 YNFKEQ. Points on this clone: Its antigen remains unidentified.

Sequenced material: CD4+ or CD8+ T cells sorted from blood, taken in a trial of the OX40 agonist ivuxolimab. The origin of this receptor is an adult with an advanced solid tumor such as melanoma, head and neck, liver or kidney cancer. V usage is TRBV4-2 and J usage is TRBJ2-1, with unresolved D. As DNA, the CDR3 is TGTGCCAGCAGTAGCAGACCCTACAATGAGCAGTTCTTC. Encoded protein: CASSSRPYNEQFF.